This T cell receptor (beta chain) was identified in a study of blood T cell repertoires in COVID-19. Profiled with immunoSEQ multiplex PCR; TCRdb holds only in-frame clones, not every one. The sample yields about 130,000 clones, more than 70% seen once. Per germline, CDR1 KGHSH and CDR2 LQKENI. Germline trimming cut 3 bases from V and 2 bases from J; bases unmatched to any gene: 11. This CDR3 is built from 17 residues. The source material was peripheral blood. The TCR was taken from a young woman who had recovered from COVID-19. This chain links TRBV18 with TRBJ2-3; 7 bases map to TRBD2. The CDR3 protein is CASSPYWAGDNTDTQYF. Here the CDR3 DNA reads TGTGCCAGCTCACCCTATTGGGCGGGGGATAACACAGATACGCAGTATTTT.